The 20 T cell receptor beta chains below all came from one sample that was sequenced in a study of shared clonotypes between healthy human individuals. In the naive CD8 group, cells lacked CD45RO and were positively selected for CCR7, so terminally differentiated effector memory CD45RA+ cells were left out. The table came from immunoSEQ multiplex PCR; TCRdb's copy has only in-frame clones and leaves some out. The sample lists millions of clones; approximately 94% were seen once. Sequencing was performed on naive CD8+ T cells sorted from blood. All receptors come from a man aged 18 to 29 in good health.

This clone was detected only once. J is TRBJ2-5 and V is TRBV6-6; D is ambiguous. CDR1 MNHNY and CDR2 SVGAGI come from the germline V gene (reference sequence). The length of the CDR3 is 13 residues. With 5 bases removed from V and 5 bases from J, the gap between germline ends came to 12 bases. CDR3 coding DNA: TGTGCCAGCAGTACGATCGTAGGGGAGACCCAGTACTTC. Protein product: CASSTIVGETQYF.

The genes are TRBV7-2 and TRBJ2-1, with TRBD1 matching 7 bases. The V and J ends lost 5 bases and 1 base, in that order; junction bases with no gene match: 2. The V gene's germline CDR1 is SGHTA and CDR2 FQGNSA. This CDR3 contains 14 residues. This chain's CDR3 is CASSQQGSYNEQFF. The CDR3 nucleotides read TGTGCCAGCAGCCAACAGGGGTCCTACAATGAGCAGTTCTTC.

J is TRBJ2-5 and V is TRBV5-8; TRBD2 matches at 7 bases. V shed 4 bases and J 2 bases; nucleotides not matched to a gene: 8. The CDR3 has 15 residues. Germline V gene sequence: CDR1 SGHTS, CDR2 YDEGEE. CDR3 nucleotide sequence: TGTGCCAGCAGCACAGGAGCGGGGCTGCAAGAGACCCAGTACTTC. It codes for CASSTGAGLQETQYF.

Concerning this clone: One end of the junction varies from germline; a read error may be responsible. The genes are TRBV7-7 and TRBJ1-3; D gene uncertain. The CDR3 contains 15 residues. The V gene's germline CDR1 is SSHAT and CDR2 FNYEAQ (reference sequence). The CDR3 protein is CASSLPRRSGNTIYF. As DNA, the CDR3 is TGTGCTAGCAGCTTACCCAGGCGCTCTGGAAACACCATATATTTT.

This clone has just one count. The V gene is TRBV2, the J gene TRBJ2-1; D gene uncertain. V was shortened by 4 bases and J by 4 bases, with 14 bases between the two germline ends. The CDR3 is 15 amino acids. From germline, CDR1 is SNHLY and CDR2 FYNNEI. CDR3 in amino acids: CASSVSAVRYNEQFF. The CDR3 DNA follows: TGTGCCAGCAGTGTTTCAGCAGTTAGGTACAATGAGCAGTTCTTC. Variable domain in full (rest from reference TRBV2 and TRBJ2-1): EPEVTQTPSHQVTQMGQEVILRCVPISNHLYFYWYRQILGQKVEFLVSFYNNEISEKSEIFDDQFSVERPDGSNFTLKIRSTKLEDSAMYFCASSVSAVRYNEQFFGPGTRLTVL.

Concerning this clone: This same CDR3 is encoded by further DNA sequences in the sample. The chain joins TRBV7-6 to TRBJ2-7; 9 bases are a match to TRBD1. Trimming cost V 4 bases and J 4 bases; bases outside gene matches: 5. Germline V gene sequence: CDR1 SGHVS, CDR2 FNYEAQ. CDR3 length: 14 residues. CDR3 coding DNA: TGTGCCAGCAGCTCCGGGACAGGGCCTTACGAGCAGTACTTC. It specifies CASSSGTGPYEQYF.

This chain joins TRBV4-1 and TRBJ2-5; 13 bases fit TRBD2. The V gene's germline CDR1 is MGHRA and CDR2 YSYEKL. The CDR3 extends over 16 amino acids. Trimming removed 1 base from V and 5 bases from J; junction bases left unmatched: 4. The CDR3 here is CASSQGTSGSRETQYF. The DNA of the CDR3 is TGCGCCAGCAGCCAAGGGACTAGCGGGAGCAGGGAGACCCAGTACTTC.

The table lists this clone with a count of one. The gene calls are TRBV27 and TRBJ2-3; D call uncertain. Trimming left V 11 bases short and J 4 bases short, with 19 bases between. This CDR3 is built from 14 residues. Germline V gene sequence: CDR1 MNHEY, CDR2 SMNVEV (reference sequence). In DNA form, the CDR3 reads TGTGCCTCGGGTTCGTCGGCCGGGCCAGATACGCAGTATTTT. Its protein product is CASGSSAGPDTQYF.

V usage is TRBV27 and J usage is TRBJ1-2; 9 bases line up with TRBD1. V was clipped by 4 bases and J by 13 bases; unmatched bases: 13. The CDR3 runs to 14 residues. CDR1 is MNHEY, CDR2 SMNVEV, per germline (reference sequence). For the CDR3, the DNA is TGTGCCAGCAGTTCTGTCGGGACAGGGAAAGCCTCCACCTTC. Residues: CASSSVGTGKASTF.

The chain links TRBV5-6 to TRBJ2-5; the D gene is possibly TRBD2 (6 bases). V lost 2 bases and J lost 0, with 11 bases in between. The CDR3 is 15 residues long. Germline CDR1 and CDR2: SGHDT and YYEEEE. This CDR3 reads CASSFGDLDQETQYF. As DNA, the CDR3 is TGTGCCAGCAGCTTCGGGGACTTAGACCAAGAGACCCAGTACTTC.

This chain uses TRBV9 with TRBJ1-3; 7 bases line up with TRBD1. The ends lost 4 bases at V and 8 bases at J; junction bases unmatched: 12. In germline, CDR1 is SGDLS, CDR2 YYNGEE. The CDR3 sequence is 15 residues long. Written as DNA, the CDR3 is TGTGCCAGCAGCCCCGGGACAGCGGACGAGGACACCATATATTTT. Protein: CASSPGTADEDTIYF.

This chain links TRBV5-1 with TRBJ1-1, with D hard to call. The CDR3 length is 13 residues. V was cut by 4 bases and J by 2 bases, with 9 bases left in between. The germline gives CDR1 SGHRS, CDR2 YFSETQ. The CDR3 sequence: CASSPEYNTEAFF. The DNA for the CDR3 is TGCGCCAGCAGCCCGGAATATAACACTGAAGCTTTCTTT. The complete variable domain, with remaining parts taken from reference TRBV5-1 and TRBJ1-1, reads KAGVTQTPRYLIKTRGQQVTLSCSPISGHRSVSWYQQTPGQGLQFLFEYFSETQRNKGNFPGRFSGRQFSNSRSEMNVSTLELGDSALYLCASSPEYNTEAFFGQGTRLTVV.

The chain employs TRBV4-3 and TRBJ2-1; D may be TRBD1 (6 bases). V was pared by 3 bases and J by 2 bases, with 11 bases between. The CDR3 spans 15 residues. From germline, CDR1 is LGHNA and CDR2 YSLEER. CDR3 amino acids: CASSQGANTYNEQFF. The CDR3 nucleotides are TGCGCCAGCAGCCAGGGGGCCAATACCTACAATGAGCAGTTCTTC.

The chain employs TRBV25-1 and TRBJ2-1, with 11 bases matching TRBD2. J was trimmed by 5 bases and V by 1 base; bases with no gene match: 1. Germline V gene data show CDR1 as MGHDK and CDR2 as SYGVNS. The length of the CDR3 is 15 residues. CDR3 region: CASSEWGLADNEQFF. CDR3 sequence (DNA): TGTGCCAGCAGTGAATGGGGACTAGCGGACAATGAGCAGTTCTTC.

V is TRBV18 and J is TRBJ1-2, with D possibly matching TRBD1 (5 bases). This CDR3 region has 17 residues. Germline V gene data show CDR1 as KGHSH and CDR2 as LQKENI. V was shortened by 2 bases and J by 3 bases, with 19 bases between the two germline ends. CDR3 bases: TGTGCCAGCTCACCATTCCGGGGGACCACGGCGGACTATGGCTACACCTTC. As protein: CASSPFRGTTADYGYTF.

CDR3 in DNA: TGTGCCAGCAGCGGGACTAGCGGGAGTTGGGCAGATACGCAGTATTTT. It is translated as CASSGTSGSWADTQYF. The chain has TRBV11-2 and TRBJ2-3, with 14 bases lining up with TRBD2. CDR3 length equals 16 residues. In germline, CDR1 is SGHAT, CDR2 FQNNGV. V was clipped by 5 bases and J by 4 bases; unmatched bases: 5.

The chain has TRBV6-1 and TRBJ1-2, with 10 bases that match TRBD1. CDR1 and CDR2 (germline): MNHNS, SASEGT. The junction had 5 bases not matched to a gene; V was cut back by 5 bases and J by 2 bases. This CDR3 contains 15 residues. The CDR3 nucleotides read TGTGCCAGCAGTAGTCGACAGGGGGCGAACTATGGCTACACCTTC. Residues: CASSSRQGANYGYTF.

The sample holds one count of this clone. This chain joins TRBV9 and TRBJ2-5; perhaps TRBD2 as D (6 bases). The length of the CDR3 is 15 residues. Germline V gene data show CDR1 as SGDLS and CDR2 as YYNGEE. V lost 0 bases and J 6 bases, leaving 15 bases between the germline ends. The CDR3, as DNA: TGTGCCAGCAGCGTAGCGGGAGAGTGGTTACAGACCCAGTACTTC. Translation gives CASSVAGEWLQTQYF.

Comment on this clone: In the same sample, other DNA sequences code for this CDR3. CDR3 region: CASSLWDRSYEQYF. The CDR3 nucleotides read TGTGCCAGCAGCTTGTGGGACAGGTCCTACGAGCAGTACTTC. V is TRBV5-5 and J is TRBJ2-7, with 8 bases lining up with TRBD1. V lost 1 base to trimming and J lost 1 base; unmatched junction nucleotides: 1. The CDR3 runs to 14 residues. Germline CDR1 and CDR2: SGHKS and YYEKEE (reference sequence). Drawing the rest from reference TRBV5-5 and TRBJ2-7, the complete variable domain is DAGVTQSPTHLIKTRGQQVTLRCSPISGHKSVSWYQQVLGQGPQFIFQYYEKEERGRGNFPDRFSARQFPNYSSELNVNALLLGDSALYLCASSLWDRSYEQYFGPGTRLTVT.

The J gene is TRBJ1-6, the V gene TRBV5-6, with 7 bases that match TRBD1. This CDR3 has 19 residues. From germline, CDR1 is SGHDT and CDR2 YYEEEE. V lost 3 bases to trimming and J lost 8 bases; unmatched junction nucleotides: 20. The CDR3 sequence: CASSYQGTARPNWDSPLHF. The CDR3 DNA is TGTGCCAGCAGCTACCAAGGGACAGCAAGACCCAATTGGGATTCACCCCTCCACTTT.